This T cell receptor beta chain was captured in a study of T cell clonality in common variable immunodeficiency (dated by TCRdb to between 2014 and 2017). Broader findings and caveats from the paper: Even though DNA input was equal, the average per sample came to 82,000 or so unique sequences for controls compared with 30,000 to 40,000 for CVID samples. Healthy controls shared more TCRbeta clones with each other than CVID subjects shared among themselves (p < 0.0001). CVID TCRbeta sequences were reported to have fewer deletions and N-nucleotide insertions and to lack highly modified clones with 13 or more V deletions. Patient heterogeneity within the CVID cohort put limits on correlating repertoire features with clinical complications. According to the authors, figuring out what caused the increased clonality in CVID would require sequencing the repertoires of T cell subpopulations. Compared with healthy controls, CVID subjects showed increased TCRbeta clonality (t-test p = 0.018), a feature most characteristic of about a third of subjects.

Predominantly Caucasian heritage was noted among both the CVID patients and the healthy controls. Heparinized peripheral whole blood samples of 5 to 8 ml were collected from each donor. TCRbeta CDR3 repertoires were sequenced from genomic DNA of adults with common variable immune deficiency (CVID) and healthy adult controls. There were roughly 22 healthy adult volunteers in the control group (approximately 12 female and around 10 male), ranging in age from about 23 to 66 years, with a mean age of approximately 34. To isolate peripheral blood mononuclear cells, diluted blood was subjected to density centrifugation over Hypaque 1077 or Ficoll-Paque. Unsorted mononuclear cells served as the source of genomic DNA, which was extracted either by Qiagen column purification or by a centrifugation-based method. For sequencing input, CVID and control samples contributed equivalent amounts of genomic DNA. For every sample, a 60 bp segment covering the rearranged TCRbeta CDR3 region was amplified and then sequenced. The immunoSEQ assay, a bias-corrected multiplex PCR with high-throughput sequencing, was employed for TCRbeta amplification. Per the authors' processing: Each unique nucleotide sequence was treated as a clone and annotated with V, D and J genes, copy number and frequency. Sequences were labeled productive if in frame, and non-productive if out of frame or containing stop codons. Clonality was calculated from Shannon's entropy as previously described. The predicted amino acid sequences of productive clones were used to derive mean CDR3 Kyte-Doolittle hydropathy. The R hclust function was used to hierarchically cluster scaled V gene usage with Manhattan distance and complete linkage. Clone sharing by CDR3 amino acid sequence was assessed by resampling 12 repertoires per group over 100 rounds. The repertoires were searched for 70 published EBV-specific and around 240 published CMV-specific TCRbeta sequences. A couple of CVID samples that yielded fewer than 10,000 sequences were excluded from the analysis, so around 40 CVID repertoires were retained. TCRdb took this table from immuneACCESS and kept in-frame rearrangements with V and J called. Such tables lack part of the clones; where checked against another copy, unresolved V genes explain under half of the gap, and the rest is unexplained. Clonal size and the V and J genes are those of that table, whereas D and trimming came from the DNA. Listed for this sample are over 35,000 clones, none observed only a single time. The top ten constitute around 9.5% of the sample.

This clone was counted ten times or more. Its binding antigen is unknown. The read comes to an end 3 residues before the CDR3 does, leaving the germline J gene to fill in the end. Deletion took 1 base off V and 4 bases off J, with a span of 7 bases between the germline ends. From the cysteine up to the phenylalanine, the CDR3 has a length of 13 residues. The DNA covers only part of the CDR3, 30 bases in frame from base 1. CDR1 is given as SGHVS and CDR2 as FQNEAQ, both from the germline V gene. This TCR was sampled from a person between 18 and 70 years old in good health. The sequence joins TRBV7-8 to TRBJ1-1, with no confident D gene call. Sequenced sample: peripheral blood mononuclear cells. The sequenced part of the CDR3 DNA is TGTGCCAGCAGCTTAGGGCAGTCCACTGAA. Its product reads: CASSLGQSTE. The whole CDR3 reads CASSLGQSTEAFF.